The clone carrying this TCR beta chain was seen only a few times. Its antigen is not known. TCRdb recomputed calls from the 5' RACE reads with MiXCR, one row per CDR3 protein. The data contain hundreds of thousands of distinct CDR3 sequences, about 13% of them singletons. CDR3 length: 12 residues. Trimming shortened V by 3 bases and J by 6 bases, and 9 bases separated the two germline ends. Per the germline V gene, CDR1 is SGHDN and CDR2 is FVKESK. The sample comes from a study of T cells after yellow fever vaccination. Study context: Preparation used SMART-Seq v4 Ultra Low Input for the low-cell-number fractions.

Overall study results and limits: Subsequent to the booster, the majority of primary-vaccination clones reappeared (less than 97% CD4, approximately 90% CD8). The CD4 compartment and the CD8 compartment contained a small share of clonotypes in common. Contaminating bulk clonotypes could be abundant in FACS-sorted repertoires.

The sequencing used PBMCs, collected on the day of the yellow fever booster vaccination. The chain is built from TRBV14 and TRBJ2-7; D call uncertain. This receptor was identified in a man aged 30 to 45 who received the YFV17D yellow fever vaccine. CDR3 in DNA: TGTGCCAGCAGCCAGTTGGGAAGCGAGCAGTACTTC. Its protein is CASSQLGSEQYF. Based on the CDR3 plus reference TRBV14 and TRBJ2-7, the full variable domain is EAGVTQFPSHSVIEKGQTVTLRCDPISGHDNLYWYRRVMGKEIKFLLHFVKESKQDESGMPNNRFLAERTGGTYSTLKVQPAELEDSGVYFCASSQLGSEQYFGPGTRLTVT.